This T cell receptor (beta chain) was identified during a study of monozygotic twins with cystic fibrosis. V gave up 0 bases and J gave up 3 bases, with 26 bases separating them. Germline V gene sequence: CDR1 LGHNA, CDR2 YNFKEQ. The CDR3 is 20 residues long. Points from the study as a whole: In 13 of 16 pairs, V gene usage was closest to the co-twin's. The repertoire was suggested to be naive-dominated, clonality median around 0.0095.

Comment on this clone: As yet, its antigen is unknown.

The assay was immunoSEQ multiplex PCR, and TCRdb's table has in-frame clones only and misses some. The sample consists of tens of thousands of clones, approximately 96% of them appearing once. This clonotype originated in a girl aged 2 to 9 with cystic fibrosis. The chain couples TRBV4-2 to TRBJ1-2; D unclear. The sequenced sample consisted of blood. This CDR3 reads CASSQEGLGGSQFSYYGYTF. Here the CDR3 DNA reads TGTGCCAGCAGCCAAGAAGGGTTAGGCGGGAGCCAGTTCTCATACTATGGCTACACCTTC.